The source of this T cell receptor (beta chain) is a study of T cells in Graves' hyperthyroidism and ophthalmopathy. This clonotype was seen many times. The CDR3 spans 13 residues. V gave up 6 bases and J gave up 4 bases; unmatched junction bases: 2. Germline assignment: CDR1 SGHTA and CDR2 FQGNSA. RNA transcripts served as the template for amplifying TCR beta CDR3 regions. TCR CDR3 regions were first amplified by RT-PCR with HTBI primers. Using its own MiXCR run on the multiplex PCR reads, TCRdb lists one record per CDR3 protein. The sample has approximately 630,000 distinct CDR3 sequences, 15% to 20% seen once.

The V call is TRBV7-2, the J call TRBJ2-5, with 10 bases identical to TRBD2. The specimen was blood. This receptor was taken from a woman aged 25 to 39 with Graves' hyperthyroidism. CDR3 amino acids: CASRLAGTETQYF. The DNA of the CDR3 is TGTGCCAGCAGACTAGCGGGGACAGAGACCCAGTACTTC.